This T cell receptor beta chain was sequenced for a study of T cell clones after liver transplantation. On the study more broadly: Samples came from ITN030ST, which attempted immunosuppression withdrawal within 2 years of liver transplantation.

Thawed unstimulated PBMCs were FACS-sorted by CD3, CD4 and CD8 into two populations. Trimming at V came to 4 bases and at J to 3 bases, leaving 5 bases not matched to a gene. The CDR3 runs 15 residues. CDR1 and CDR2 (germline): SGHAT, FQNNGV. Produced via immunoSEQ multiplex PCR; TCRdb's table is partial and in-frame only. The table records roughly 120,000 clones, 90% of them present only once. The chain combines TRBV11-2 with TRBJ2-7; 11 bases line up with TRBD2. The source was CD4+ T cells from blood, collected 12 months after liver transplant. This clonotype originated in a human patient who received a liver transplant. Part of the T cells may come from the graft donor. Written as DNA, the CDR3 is TGTGCCAGCAGCTCCGGACTAGCGGGCCGCTACGAGCAGTACTTC. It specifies CASSSGLAGRYEQYF.